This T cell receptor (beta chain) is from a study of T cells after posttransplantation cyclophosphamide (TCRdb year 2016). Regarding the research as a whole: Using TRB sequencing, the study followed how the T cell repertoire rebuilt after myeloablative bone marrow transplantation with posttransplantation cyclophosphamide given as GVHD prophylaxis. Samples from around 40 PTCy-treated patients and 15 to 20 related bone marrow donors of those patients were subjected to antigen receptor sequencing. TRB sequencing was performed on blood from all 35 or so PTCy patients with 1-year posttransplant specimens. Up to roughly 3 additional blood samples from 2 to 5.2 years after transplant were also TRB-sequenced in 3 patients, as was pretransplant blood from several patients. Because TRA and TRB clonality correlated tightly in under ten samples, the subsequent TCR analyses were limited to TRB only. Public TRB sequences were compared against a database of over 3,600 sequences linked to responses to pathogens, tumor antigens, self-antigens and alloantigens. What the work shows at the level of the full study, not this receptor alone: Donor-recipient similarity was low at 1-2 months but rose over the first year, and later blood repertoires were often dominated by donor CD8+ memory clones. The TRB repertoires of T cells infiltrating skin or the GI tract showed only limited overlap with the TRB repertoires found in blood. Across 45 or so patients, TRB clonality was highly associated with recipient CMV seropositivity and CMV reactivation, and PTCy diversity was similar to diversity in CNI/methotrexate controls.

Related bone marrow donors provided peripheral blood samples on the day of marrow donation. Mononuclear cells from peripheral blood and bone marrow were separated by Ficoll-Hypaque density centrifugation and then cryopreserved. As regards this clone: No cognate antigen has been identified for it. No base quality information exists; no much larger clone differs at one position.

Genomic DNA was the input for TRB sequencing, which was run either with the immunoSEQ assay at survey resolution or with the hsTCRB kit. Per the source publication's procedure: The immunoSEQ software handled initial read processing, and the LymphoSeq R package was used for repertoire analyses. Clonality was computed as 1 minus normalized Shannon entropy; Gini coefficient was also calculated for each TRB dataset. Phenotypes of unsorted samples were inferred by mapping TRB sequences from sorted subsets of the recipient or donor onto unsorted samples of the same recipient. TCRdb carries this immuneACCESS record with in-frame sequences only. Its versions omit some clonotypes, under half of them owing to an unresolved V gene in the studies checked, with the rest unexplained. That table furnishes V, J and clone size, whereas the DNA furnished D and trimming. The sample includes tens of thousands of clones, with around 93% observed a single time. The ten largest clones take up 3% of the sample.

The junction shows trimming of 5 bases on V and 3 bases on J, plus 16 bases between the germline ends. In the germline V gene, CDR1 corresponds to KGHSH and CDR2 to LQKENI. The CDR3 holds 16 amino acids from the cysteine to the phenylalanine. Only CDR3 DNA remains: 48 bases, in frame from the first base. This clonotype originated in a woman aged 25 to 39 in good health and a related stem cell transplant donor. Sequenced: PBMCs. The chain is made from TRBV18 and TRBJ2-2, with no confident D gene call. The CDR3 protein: CASSFNRVSDTGELFF. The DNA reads TGTGCCAGCTCATTTAATCGGGTGTCCGACACCGGGGAGCTGTTTTTT.